The present TCR beta chain was sequenced within a study of beta chain features in type 1 diabetes (dated by TCRdb to 2016 to 2018). The study in broad terms: Patients and healthy donors did not differ in mean age, gender distribution, total cell number or subset yield. A total of about 110 million sorted cells were examined across all samples, and the number of cells per subset was strongly correlated with RNA yield. In the study, TCRB repertoires of sorted circulating CD4+ T cell subsets from recently diagnosed type 1 diabetes patients were compared with those of matched healthy donors. Whereas all 30 or so donors provided naive and central memory subsets, regulatory and stem cell-like memory subsets were isolated from just 8 patients and roughly eight healthy donors.

Overall study outcomes, separate from this receptor: Only small numbers of individuals were included in the HLA sub-analyses, which left unresolved whether HLA type had any influence on TCRB rearrangement. Shorter templates might have been favored by PCR, but patient and control samples were amplified and corrected together, so both groups would have been affected equally by any skew. Naive, central memory and regulatory TCRB repertoires appeared more similar among patients than among healthy donors. Patients with type 1 diabetes made fewer insertions and deleted more nucleotides at VDJ recombination sites, implying thymic rearrangement abnormalities. Because cDNA was sequenced instead of genomic DNA, activated cells with high expression could be over-represented, although the groups did not differ in activation or CD3 levels. In all four CD4+ subsets, TCRB CDR3 length was moderately but significantly shorter in type 1 diabetes patients.

Each donor gave one peripheral blood draw, averaging approximately 0.12 L, which was collected into heparinised tubes. A BD FACSAria II and a panel including CD45RO, CCR7, CD25, CD127, CD95 and CD27 were used to sort naive, central memory, regulatory and stem cell-like memory CD4+ T cells. A purity above 95% was achieved for all sorted populations. PBMCs were isolated right away by Lymphoprep density gradient centrifugation and were stained directly, without culture. So that batch effects would be minimized, each experiment stained and sorted samples in pairs, pairing one healthy donor with one patient. Comment on this clone: No cognate antigen has been identified for it. No quality values exist for individual bases; no much larger clone is one base distant.

The entire amount of isolated RNA was reverse transcribed using the High Capacity cDNA Reverse Transcription Kit, so the sequenced TCRB transcripts were expressed ones. Deep immunoSEQ sequencing was performed on naive, central memory and regulatory T cell samples, with an average of roughly 3.5 million total reads per sample. After sorted cells were lysed in RLT buffer, RNA was extracted with DNase-treated RNeasy Micro or Mini kits, with the choice depending on cell number. Each cell subset was processed on its own to prevent cross-contamination, while patient and healthy donor samples were processed together. Using the immunoSEQ multiplex PCR, TCRB sequences were amplified from cDNA into 87-bp fragments spanning the CDR3 region. Amplicons were sequenced on the Illumina HiSeq platform. For the original study's pipeline: PCR bias was computationally corrected using synthetic template baselines, reads within Hamming distance 2 were collapsed, and singletons that could not be merged were discarded. Reads were aligned against IMGT so that V, D and J genes, CDR3 length and insertions or deletions at six rearrangement sites could be assigned. Within each subset, clonotype counts were normalized to the number of sorted cells before true diversity and Gini coefficients were calculated with the tcR R package. The overlap coefficient, calculated on TCRB nucleotide sequences, was used to measure repertoire sharing. As stored in TCRdb, this immuneACCESS dataset retains in-frame rearrangements with V and J assigned. A fraction of the clones does not appear; measured against another copy, unresolved V genes explain less than half of the discrepancy, and the remainder lacks a known reason. The V and J calls and clone size come from that table; D and trimming were worked out from the DNA. This sample gives almost 350,000 clones in total; less than 10% of them show up just once. Under 0.5% of the sample is taken by the ten largest.

At the junction V is shortened by 7 bases and J by 4 bases, with 14 bases in between. From a lookup of the germline V gene (reference sequence), CDR1 and CDR2 are LNHDA and SQIVND. From the cysteine through the phenylalanine, the CDR3 covers 14 amino acids. The read is trimmed to its CDR3 DNA, 42 bases read in frame from base 1. Sequenced material: central memory CD4+ T cells from blood. Recombination linked TRBV19 to TRBJ1-5, with the identity of the D gene unclear. The TCR comes from a woman younger than 30 in good health. The nucleotide sequence reads as follows: TGTGCCAGTAAGCCACTGGGTCTTAATCAGCCCCAGCATTTT. The translation is CASKPLGLNQPQHF.